The 23 T cell receptor beta chains in this list originate from one sample, sequenced in a study of blood T cell repertoires in COVID-19. Assay used: immunoSEQ multiplex PCR; TCRdb lists only in-frame clones, some missing. The data show about 160,000 clones, 81% seen once. Sequencing was performed on PBMCs or T cells enriched from blood (not recorded which). The receptors originated from a woman in her forties with acute COVID-19.

This clone was observed a single time. The chain has TRBV3-1 (or the pseudogene TRBV3-2) and TRBJ2-5; 7 nucleotides line up with TRBD1. Germline CDR1 LGHDT, CDR2 YNNKEL (reference sequence). The CDR3 has 15 residues. Losses at the gene ends were 7 bases for V and 4 bases for J; bases not matched to a gene: 12. DNA of the CDR3: TGTGCCAGCAAACAGAGAACGGACAGGTCAGAGACCCAGTACTTC. This encodes CASKQRTDRSETQYF.

The count of this clone is one. J is TRBJ1-1 and V is TRBV19; D is possibly TRBD1 (5 bases). The CDR3 covers 14 residues. V was clipped by 3 bases and J by 0 bases, with 8 bases between them. The germline V gene has CDR1 LNHDA and CDR2 SQIVND (reference sequence). This CDR3 reads CASSIGGLNTEAFF. The CDR3 DNA follows: TGTGCCAGTAGTATCGGGGGGTTGAACACTGAAGCTTTCTTT.

The chain is built from TRBV6-5 and TRBJ2-7; TRBD2 aligns across 8 bases. V was clipped by 0 bases and J by 0 bases; unmatched bases: 1. Per germline, CDR1 MNHEY and CDR2 SVGAGI. The CDR3 contains 15 residues. The CDR3 loop reads CASSYSSGASYEQYF. The CDR3 DNA sequence: TGTGCCAGCAGTTACTCTAGCGGGGCCTCCTACGAGCAGTACTTC.

The chain joins TRBV4-1 to TRBJ2-1, with 8 bases lining up with TRBD2. The germline CDR1 and CDR2 sequences are MGHRA and YSYEKL. The CDR3 loop spans 15 amino acids. Unmatched junction bases numbered 4, after V lost 4 bases and J lost 2 bases. Here the CDR3 reads CASSPTSDPYNEQFF. CDR3 coding DNA: TGCGCCAGCAGCCCGACTAGCGACCCCTACAATGAGCAGTTCTTC.

The chain has TRBV28 and TRBJ2-1, with 12 bases that match TRBD2. The CDR3 has 16 amino acids. J lost 6 bases, V lost 2 bases, and 5 bases had no gene match. Germline CDR1 MDHEN, CDR2 SYDVKM. CDR3 protein: CASSLGASGRGNEQFF. The CDR3 DNA follows: TGTGCCAGCAGTTTAGGGGCTAGCGGGAGGGGCAATGAGCAGTTCTTC.

The chain carries TRBV6-1 and TRBJ1-2, with TRBD1 identical over 8 bases. The CDR3 has 17 amino acids. V dropped 6 bases and J dropped 4; count of bases not matched to a gene: 16. Germline CDR1 is MNHNS and CDR2 is SASEGT. The CDR3 DNA follows: TGTGCCAGCAGCGAAACAGGGGGAGTTGTCCGGAGCTATGGCTACACCTTC. It is translated as CASSETGGVVRSYGYTF.

This chain joins TRBV14 and TRBJ2-7; 11 bases line up with TRBD1. CDR3 length equals 15 residues. Trimming at V came to 4 bases and at J to 3 bases, leaving 5 bases not matched to a gene. Per germline, CDR1 SGHDN and CDR2 FVKESK. CDR3 sequence reads: CASSPPGTGGYEQYF. In DNA form, the CDR3 reads TGTGCCAGCAGCCCTCCGGGGACAGGGGGCTACGAGCAGTACTTC.

The genes are TRBV28 and TRBJ1-2, with a weak D call TRBD1 (6 bases). This CDR3 region has 15 residues. CDR1 and CDR2 from the germline V gene are MDHEN and SYDVKM. Trimming shortened V by 2 bases and J by 9 bases, and 19 bases separated the two germline ends. The CDR3 DNA sequence: TGTGCCAGCAGTTTAGAGGGGGGGCTACGGAATCGCTACACCTTC. Protein sequence: CASSLEGGLRNRYTF.

This chain connects TRBV18 to TRBJ1-6, with D possibly matching TRBD1 (5 bases). Germline CDR1 reads KGHSH; CDR2 reads LQKENI. Trimming took 0 bases from V and 5 from J, leaving 5 bases between them. The CDR3 sequence is 14 residues long. The CDR3 sequence: CASSPPGDNSPLHF. The DNA of the CDR3 is TGTGCCAGCTCACCACCAGGGGATAATTCACCCCTCCACTTT.

The gene calls are TRBV12-3 or TRBV12-4 and TRBJ2-7; D is undetermined. The CDR3 has 13 amino acids. V was cut by 8 bases and J by 1 base, with 12 bases left in between. The chain's CDR3 is CASSPQASYEQYF. The CDR3 coding sequence is TGTGCCAGCTCGCCCCAGGCGTCCTACGAGCAGTACTTC.

The chain carries TRBV11-3 and TRBJ2-1; 7 bases fit TRBD2. J lost 8 bases, V lost 5 bases, and 15 bases had no gene match. Germline V gives CDR1 SGHNT, CDR2 YENEEA. CDR3 size: 16 residues. The CDR3 is CASSPARGVATDEQFF. For the CDR3, the DNA is TGTGCCAGCAGCCCCGCCCGGGGGGTTGCCACGGATGAGCAGTTCTTC.

The chain is built from TRBV6-5 and TRBJ2-7; TRBD1 matches 9 bases. This CDR3 contains 15 residues. Germline-derived CDR1 and CDR2 are MNHEY and SVGAGI. V was pared by 6 bases and J by 4 bases, with 10 bases of the junction left unmatched. The CDR3 region has the DNA TGTGCCAGCAGCCCCTTCCGGGACAGGGATTACGAGCAGTACTTC. This sequence encodes CASSPFRDRDYEQYF.

This clone was detected a few times. This sequence joins TRBV2 and TRBJ2-1, with 12 bases aligning to TRBD2. The V and J ends lost 7 bases and 3 bases, in that order; junction bases with no gene match: 7. The germline CDR1 and CDR2 sequences are SNHLY and FYNNEI. There are 16 residues in the CDR3. The CDR3 DNA reads as TGTGCCAGCAACCCACTAGCGGGAGGAAACTACAATGAGCAGTTCTTC. Amino acids: CASNPLAGGNYNEQFF.

The rearrangement joins TRBV5-5 to TRBJ2-7, with 7 bases matching TRBD1. Germline V lookup: CDR1 SGHKS, CDR2 YYEKEE (reference sequence). CDR3 length: 13 residues. V was clipped by 4 bases and J by 3 bases; unmatched bases: 4. In DNA form, the CDR3 reads TGTGCCAGCAGCCAGGGGGACAGCTACGAGCAGTACTTC. Translation: CASSQGDSYEQYF.

The chain is built from TRBV19 and TRBJ1-1, with a possible D match to TRBD1 (5 bases). The CDR3 sequence is 15 residues long. Per the germline V gene, CDR1 is LNHDA and CDR2 is SQIVND (reference sequence). Trimming took off 6 bases at V and 1 base at J, with 15 bases between the two ends. CDR3 amino acids: CASSLRDRWNTEAFF. CDR3 DNA: TGTGCCAGTAGCCTAAGAGACAGATGGAACACTGAAGCTTTCTTT.

The V and J genes are TRBV5-1 and TRBJ1-1; D is perhaps TRBD1 (5 bases). Germline V CDR1 and CDR2: SGHRS, YFSETQ. V gave up 1 base and J gave up 1 base, with 14 bases separating them. This CDR3 comprises 16 residues. The CDR3: CASSLQTSRANTEAFF. DNA of the CDR3: TGCGCCAGCAGCTTGCAAACGAGCAGGGCGAACACTGAAGCTTTCTTT.

Ten or more counts support this clone. The chain couples TRBV7-9 to TRBJ2-7; a weak D match, TRBD1 (5 bases). V was cut by 5 bases and J by 0 bases, with 11 bases left in between. The CDR3 spans 14 residues. Germline-derived CDR1 and CDR2 are SEHNR and FQNEAQ (reference sequence). The CDR3 sequence is CASSADTISYEQYF. In nucleotides, the CDR3 is TGTGCCAGCAGCGCGGACACCATCTCCTACGAGCAGTACTTC. Full variable domain (outside the CDR3, taken from reference TRBV7-9 and TRBJ2-7): DTGVSQNPRHKITKRGQNVTFRCDPISEHNRLYWYRQTLGQGPEFLTYFQNEAQLEKSRLLSDRFSAERPKGSFSTLEIQRTEQGDSAMYLCASSADTISYEQYFGPGTRLTVT.

This clone has only one observation. V is TRBV7-2 and J is TRBJ1-3; D is perhaps TRBD1 (5 bases). CDR1 is SGHTA and CDR2 is FQGNSA in the germline V gene. The V gene lost 4 bases and the J gene lost 3 bases, with 10 bases spanning the gap. The CDR3 is 14 residues long. CDR3 loop: CASSYPGHGNTIYF. Written as DNA, the CDR3 is TGTGCCAGCAGCTATCCAGGGCATGGAAACACCATATATTTT.

The rearrangement joins TRBV18 to TRBJ1-2; weak D call: TRBD1 (5 bases). In germline, CDR1 is KGHSH, CDR2 LQKENI. This CDR3 is 16 amino acids long. The V end was cut by 3 bases, the J end by 0 bases, with 14 bases between. The CDR3 coding sequence is TGTGCCAGCTCACCTATACAGGTGACCTCTAACTATGGCTACACCTTC. Translated: CASSPIQVTSNYGYTF.

The V call is TRBV18, the J call TRBJ1-3, with a weak D call TRBD1 (6 bases). Trimming removed 3 bases from V and 2 bases from J, with 11 bases in between. Germline V CDR1 and CDR2: KGHSH, LQKENI. The CDR3 has 15 amino acids. CDR3 in amino acids: CASSPPGQPGNTIYF. CDR3 sequence (DNA): TGTGCCAGCTCACCCCCTGGACAGCCTGGAAACACCATATATTTT.

This chain uses TRBV19 with TRBJ1-3, with D maybe TRBD1 (6 bases). V lost 5 bases and J lost 0, with 14 bases in between. Germline loops: CDR1 LNHDA, CDR2 SQIVND (reference sequence). CDR3 length equals 16 residues. The CDR3 sequence is CASSAFGTHSGNTIYF. In DNA, the CDR3 is TGTGCCAGTAGTGCTTTCGGGACACACTCTGGAAACACCATATATTTT. The variable domain in full, with the rest retrieved from reference TRBV19 and TRBJ1-3, is DGGITQSPKYLFRKEGQNVTLSCEQNLNHDAMYWYRQDPGQGLRLIYYSQIVNDFQKGDIAEGYSVSREKKESFPLTVTSAQKNPTAFYLCASSAFGTHSGNTIYFGEGSWLTVV.

The chain uses TRBV6-5 and TRBJ1-2, with no clear D. This CDR3 is 13 amino acids long. V gave up 6 bases and J gave up 0 bases, with 8 bases separating them. CDR1 MNHEY and CDR2 SVGAGI come from the germline V gene. The CDR3 protein is CASRIDTNYGYTF. The CDR3 DNA reads TGTGCCAGCAGAATAGACACTAACTATGGCTACACCTTC.

The CDR3 DNA reads as TGCGCCAGCAGCCGGGGACCGACAGGGACAGAGACCCAGTACTTC. It translates to CASSRGPTGTETQYF. V is TRBV4-1 and J is TRBJ2-5, with 7 bases aligning to TRBD1. This CDR3 contains 15 residues. CDR1 is MGHRA and CDR2 is YSYEKL in the germline V gene. Losses at the gene ends were 4 bases for V and 4 bases for J; bases not matched to a gene: 9.